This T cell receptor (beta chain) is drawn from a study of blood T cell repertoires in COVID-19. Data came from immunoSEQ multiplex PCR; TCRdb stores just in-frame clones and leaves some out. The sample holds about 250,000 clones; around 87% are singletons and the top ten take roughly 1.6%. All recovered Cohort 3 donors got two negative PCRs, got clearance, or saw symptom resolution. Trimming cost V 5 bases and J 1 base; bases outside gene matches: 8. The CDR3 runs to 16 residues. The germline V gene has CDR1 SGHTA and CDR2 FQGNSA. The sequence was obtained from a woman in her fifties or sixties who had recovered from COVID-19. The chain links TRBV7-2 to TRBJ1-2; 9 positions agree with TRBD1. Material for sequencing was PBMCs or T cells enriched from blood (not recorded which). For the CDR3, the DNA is TGTGCCAGCAGCCTCCACGGGACAGGGCTTAACTATGGCTACACCTTC. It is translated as CASSLHGTGLNYGYTF. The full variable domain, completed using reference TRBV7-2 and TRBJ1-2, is GAGVSQSPSNKVTEKGKDVELRCDPISGHTALYWYRQSLGQGLEFLIYFQGNSAPDKSGLPSDRFSAERTGGSVSTLTIQRTQQEDSAVYLCASSLHGTGLNYGYTFGSGTRLTVV.